Here is one T cell receptor (beta chain) with its context. Expressed TCRB transcripts got sequenced, as all isolated RNA was reverse transcribed. The data were produced by immunoSEQ multiplex PCR, yet TCRdb's version contains in-frame clones alone and is incomplete. Of fewer than 250,000 clones listed, around 68% are singletons. This sample stems from a study of beta chain features in type 1 diabetes. This CDR3 has 14 residues. Trimming shortened V by 6 bases and J by 1 base, and 12 bases separated the two germline ends. CDR1 is KGHSH, CDR2 LQKENI, per germline. The specimen was naive CD4+ T cells from blood. This receptor was identified in a man under 40 in good health. This chain links TRBV18 with TRBJ2-5; weak D call: TRBD1 (5 bases). The CDR3 DNA reads as TGTGCCAGCTCCATCCTTGGGGCCCAAGAGACCCAGTACTTC. This sequence encodes CASSILGAQETQYF.